The present TCR beta chain was sequenced within a study of T cell clonotyping in hematopoietic cell transplantation. On the study more broadly: Recipients' pretransplant samples followed cytoreduction.

Worth noting for this clone: Germline is not matched at one junction end, which may reflect a read error.

Assay used: immunoSEQ multiplex PCR; TCRdb lists only in-frame clones, some missing. Of tens of thousands of clones listed, about nine tenths were seen once; the top ten hold about 6.1%. The germline V gene has CDR1 SGHTA and CDR2 FQGTGA. The CDR3 is made up of 8 amino acids. Time point described: recipient sample about 28 days before transplant, after cytoreduction. The chain carries TRBV7-3 and TRBJ1-1; D not certain. The TCR was taken from a man aged 55-75 years with biphenotypic leukemia. Some clones in this sample may be carry-over from other donors' samples. This material consisted of peripheral blood mononuclear cells, taken before stem cell transplant. The CDR3 bases are TGTGCCAGCAGCCGACGCGCCTTT. Its translation is CASSRRAF.